This T cell receptor beta chain was sequenced in a study of blood T cell repertoires in COVID-19 (TCRdb year 2020). General notes on the study: Collaborator samples came from the United States, Italy and Spain and covered acute and convalescent phases of COVID-19. The material from the prospective study consisted of cDNA or gDNA derived from T cells, B-cell-depleted T cells, or PBMCs. Subjects who had been exposed to COVID-19, were actively infected with it, or had recovered from it provided the deeply sampled blood TCRbeta repertoires that made up the dataset. A freely available public database, intended as a resource for researchers studying the immune response to SARS-CoV-2, is where the repertoires were released. The samples were drawn from the first 160 participants of the ongoing ImmuneRACE study and from some 1,300 subjects provided by 6 global collaborators. The sample metadata nearly always contained a de-identified subject ID, COVID-19 status, age in years and sex. Where available, HLA class I and class II types were obtained from metadata supplied by the sample provider rather than from assay-based typing.

The collaborating institutions used their own protocols to collect whole blood in K2EDTA tubes. For TCRbeta analysis, collaborators shipped samples in one of three forms: frozen whole blood, isolated PBMCs, or DNA extracted from either of those sample types. TCRbeta CDR3 regions were amplified from genomic DNA by means of the immunoSEQ Assay, a bias-controlled multiplex PCR. As for the authors' bioinformatics: The number of nucleated cells in each sample was estimated by amplification of reference gene primers within the assay. Sequence reads were collapsed and filtered to measure the absolute abundance of every unique TCRbeta CDR3 rearrangement. Productive Simpson clonality was computed per sample as the square root of Simpson's diversity index over productive rearrangements. TCRdb holds this immuneACCESS table with in-frame rearrangements only. Some clones are missing; in checked studies, unresolved V genes explain under half, and the rest has no known cause. That table gives V, J and clone size, and the DNA gave D and trimming. Across this sample there are just over 150,000 clones, with approximately 92% seen only once. The ten most abundant clones make up roughly 4.5% of the sample.

Study-wide findings and limitations: How much clinical and demographic metadata was included differed by source and by participant, and the metadata was provided uncurated.

For this clone: This clone's antigen is unknown. It has no much larger one-base neighbor in the sample; base qualities were not kept.

The sample comprised peripheral blood. The TCR sequence derives from a woman aged 50 to 60 with acute or convalescent COVID-19.

DNA sequence: TGCGCCAGCAGCATGCGGGGACAGTTCTACGAGCAGTACTTC. This encodes CASSMRGQFYEQYF. The chain uses TRBV5-1 and TRBJ2-7; 7 matching bases give a weak D call of TRBD1. Measured from the cysteine to the phenylalanine, the CDR3 is 14 residues long. Only CDR3 DNA is held: 42 bases, read in frame from base 1. CDR1 SGHRS and CDR2 YFSETQ are derived from the germline V gene. V and J lose 4 bases and 3 bases, and a span of 14 bases separates them.